This T cell receptor beta chain was sequenced in a study of CD8 T cells in Susac syndrome. With random hexamers, 0.5 to 1 ug RNA was reverse transcribed. One entry per CDR3 protein, called by TCRdb with MiXCR from the immunoSEQ multiplex PCR reads. Of some 120,000 distinct CDR3 sequences in the sample, 94% were seen once. Sequencing of TCR beta drew on CD8+ and CD4+ T cells from blood. The multiple sclerosis controls, all treatment-naive patients, had relapsing-remitting disease that was stable or active. This CDR3 is 13 amino acids long. The V and J ends lost 3 bases and 5 bases respectively, with 11 bases between them. Germline CDR1 SEHNR, CDR2 FQNEAQ (reference sequence).

This TCR derives from a human donor with multiple sclerosis. The chain employs TRBV7-9 and TRBJ2-7; D might be TRBD1 (6 bases). The specimen sequenced was CD4+ T cells from PBMCs. The CDR3 nucleotides read TGTGCCAGCAGCTTCGTAGGGACAAACGAGCAGTACTTC. This codes for CASSFVGTNEQYF.